The 12 T cell receptor beta chains listed next were all sequenced from one sample in a study of T-cell reconstitution after alpha-beta-depleted transplantation in children. Preparation of the TCRbeta library involved a method that used unique molecular identifiers. TCRdb re-called the PCR reads through MiXCR, storing one row per CDR3 protein. The table lists about 200,000 distinct CDR3 sequences, approximately 19% of them singletons, with around two fifths in the top ten. This specimen consisted of PBMCs, mostly from graft donor cells, obtained 360 days after TCRalphabeta/CD19-depleted stem cell transplant. These receptors originate from a male patient between 2 and 10 years old who had a stem cell transplant for acute lymphoblastic leukemia, so the T cells may come from the graft donor.

This clonotype was recorded a few times. The V and J genes are TRBV28 and TRBJ2-3, with 8 bases aligning to TRBD1. Trimming removed 6 bases from V and 4 bases from J; junction bases left unmatched: 15. The CDR3 has 17 amino acids. Looked up from germline, CDR1 is MDHEN and CDR2 is SYDVKM. In DNA form, the CDR3 reads TGTGCCAGCAGCCAGGACAGGGCGGTTGTCTTAGCAGATACGCAGTATTTT. It specifies CASSQDRAVVLADTQYF.

This chain connects TRBV7-2 to TRBJ2-5, with 10 bases fitting TRBD2. This CDR3 contains 16 residues. V trimming: 5 bases; J trimming: 4 bases; junction bases outside the gene matches: 10. Looked up from germline, CDR1 is SGHTA and CDR2 is FQGNSA. CDR3 in DNA: TGTGCCAGCAGCCAATGGGTAGCGGGAGGTGCAGAGACCCAGTACTTC. It yields the protein CASSQWVAGGAETQYF.

This chain links TRBV7-9 with TRBJ1-4; D remains unclear. Trimming removed 2 bases from V and 7 bases from J, with 14 bases in between. Germline CDR1 reads SEHNR; CDR2 reads FQNEAQ (reference sequence). The CDR3 contains 15 residues. CDR3 sequence (DNA): TGTGCCAGCAGCTTAAGGTCCCCCAGGAGTGAAAAACTGTTTTTT. It yields the protein CASSLRSPRSEKLFF.

J is TRBJ1-2 and V is TRBV5-6; D may be TRBD1 (6 bases). Trimming removed 5 bases at V and 0 bases at J, with 11 bases between. The CDR3 spans 14 residues. CDR1 and CDR2 (germline): SGHDT, YYEEEE. CDR3 nucleotide sequence: TGTGCCAGCAGTCCACAGGGAGCTAACTATGGCTACACCTTC. The encoded protein is CASSPQGANYGYTF.

In this sample, this clonotype turned up a few times. The chain employs TRBV12-3 or TRBV12-4 and TRBJ2-5, with 7 nucleotides matching TRBD2. There are 13 residues in the CDR3. The junction had 3 bases not matched to a gene; V was cut back by 5 bases and J by 3 bases. CDR3 DNA sequence: TGTGCCAGCAGTCCTCTAGCGGAAGAGACCCAGTACTTC. Protein: CASSPLAEETQYF.

This chain links TRBV7-8 with TRBJ1-1; D remains unclear. V lost 5 bases and J 2 bases, leaving 12 bases between the germline ends. In germline, CDR1 is SGHVS, CDR2 FQNEAQ. This CDR3 has 14 residues. The CDR3 loop is CASSRDAANTEAFF. Here the CDR3 DNA reads TGTGCCAGCAGCCGAGACGCAGCCAACACTGAAGCTTTCTTT.

In nucleotides, the CDR3 is TGCGCCAGCAGTGAGTCTGACAGGGTGATGACTGAAGCTTTCTTT. As protein: CASSESDRVMTEAFF. The chain employs TRBV10-2 and TRBJ1-1, with 7 positions matching TRBD1. The germline gives CDR1 WSHSY, CDR2 SAAADI. V was pared by 0 bases and J by 5 bases, with 6 bases of the junction left unmatched. This CDR3 contains 15 residues.

The V and J genes are TRBV4-1 and TRBJ2-7, with 10 bases lining up with TRBD1. Germline V lookup: CDR1 MGHRA, CDR2 YSYEKL. This CDR3 has 15 residues. Germline trimming cut 4 bases from V and 3 bases from J; bases unmatched to any gene: 6. The DNA for the CDR3 is TGCGCCAGCAGCCCATCGGACAGGGGGGACTACGAGCAGTACTTC. Amino acids: CASSPSDRGDYEQYF.

This chain uses TRBV5-1 with TRBJ2-1, with D perhaps matching TRBD1 (5 bases). This CDR3 is 16 amino acids long. Germline CDR1 SGHRS, CDR2 YFSETQ. V lost 4 bases, J lost 0 bases, and 14 bases lay in between. The CDR3 sequence is CASSRVGDSSYNEQFF. CDR3 coding DNA: TGCGCCAGCAGCCGCGTGGGTGACAGCTCCTACAATGAGCAGTTCTTC.

This rearrangement joins TRBV7-2 to TRBJ2-7; D gene uncertain. In germline, CDR1 is SGHTA, CDR2 FQGNSA. Between the trimmed V and J ends, which lost 2 bases and 0 bases, there was a span of 17 bases. This CDR3 is built from 17 residues. The CDR3 nucleotides read TGTGCCAGCAGCTTACGGGCCAGATTGGAAAGCTCCTACGAGCAGTACTTC. Its protein is CASSLRARLESSYEQYF.

The genes are TRBV10-3 and TRBJ2-3; 10 bases line up with TRBD2. In germline, CDR1 is ENHRY, CDR2 SYGVKD. The CDR3 is made up of 12 amino acids. Trimming cost V 8 bases and J 4 bases; bases outside gene matches: 0. The DNA of the CDR3 is TGTGCCATCGGACTAGCGGCAGATACGCAGTATTTT. As protein: CAIGLAADTQYF.

This clonotype came up a few times. The chain is built from TRBV7-9 and TRBJ2-7, with TRBD1 matching 7 bases. Germline V CDR1 and CDR2: SEHNR, FQNEAQ (reference sequence). CDR3 length equals 14 residues. Losses at the gene ends were 6 bases for V and 8 bases for J; bases not matched to a gene: 13. CDR3 amino acids: CASSSRDSFVKQYF. The CDR3 nucleotides read TGTGCCAGCAGTTCAAGGGACAGCTTTGTGAAGCAGTACTTC.